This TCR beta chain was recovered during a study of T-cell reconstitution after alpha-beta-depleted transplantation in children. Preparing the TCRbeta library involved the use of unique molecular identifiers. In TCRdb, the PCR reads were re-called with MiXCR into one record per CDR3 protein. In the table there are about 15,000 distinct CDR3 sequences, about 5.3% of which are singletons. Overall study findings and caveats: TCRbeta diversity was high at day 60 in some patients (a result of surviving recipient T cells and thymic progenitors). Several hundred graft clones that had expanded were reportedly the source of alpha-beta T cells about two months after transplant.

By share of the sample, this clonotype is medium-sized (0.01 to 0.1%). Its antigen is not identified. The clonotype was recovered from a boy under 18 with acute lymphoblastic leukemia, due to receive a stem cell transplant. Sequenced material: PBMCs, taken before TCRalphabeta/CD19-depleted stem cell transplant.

The CDR3 DNA reads as TGTGCCAGCAGCCCAGAGGAGAGGACCCAGTACTTC. Amino acid sequence: CASSPEERTQYF. This sequence joins TRBV7-9 and TRBJ2-5; D uncertain. CDR1 is SEHNR, CDR2 FQNEAQ, per germline (reference sequence). The V gene lost 5 bases and the J gene lost 7 bases, with 11 bases spanning the gap. The CDR3 spans 12 residues.